The 29 T cell receptor beta chains given below trace back to one sample, sequenced in a study of cytomegalovirus exposure and HLA in healthy donors. It was with 60 Vbeta and 13 Jbeta primers that the PCR ran. Sequencing was performed with immunoSEQ multiplex PCR; in TCRdb, only in-frame clones are kept and a portion is missing. Here the sample spans hundreds of thousands of clones, 77% being singletons. Sequencing was carried out using PBMCs. All receptors come from a woman aged 55-70 years in good health and CMV-seropositive.

J is TRBJ1-5 and V is TRBV18, with 9 bases that match TRBD1. J gave up 4 bases and V 5 bases, and 6 bases lay outside the gene matches. Germline CDR1 is KGHSH and CDR2 is LQKENI. The CDR3 totals 15 residues. This CDR3 reads CASSVPGQGNQPQHF. The CDR3 bases are TGTGCCAGCTCAGTACCGGGACAGGGAAATCAGCCCCAGCATTTT.

Only a few counts were recorded for this clone. This sequence joins TRBV28 and TRBJ2-1; 9 nucleotides align to TRBD2. CDR3 length: 15 residues. V trimming: 4 bases; J trimming: 10 bases; junction bases outside the gene matches: 11. The germline gives CDR1 MDHEN, CDR2 SYDVKM. In DNA, the CDR3 is TGTGCCAGCAGTTCCGGGACTAGCTCCACTATCGAGCAGTTCTTC. Amino acid sequence: CASSSGTSSTIEQFF. Full variable domain (outside the CDR3, taken from reference TRBV28 and TRBJ2-1): DVKVTQSSRYLVKRTGEKVFLECVQDMDHENMFWYRQDPGLGLRLIYFSYDVKMKEKGDIPEGYSVSREKKERFSLILESASTNQTSMYLCASSSGTSSTIEQFFGPGTRLTVL.

The rearrangement links TRBV6-5 to TRBJ1-5; TRBD1 might be the D (5 bases). There are 15 residues in the CDR3. Germline CDR1 reads MNHEY; CDR2 reads SVGAGI. Trimming removed 5 bases from V and 3 bases from J, with 14 bases in between. The CDR3 protein is CASSPAQGINQPQHF. For the CDR3, the DNA is TGTGCCAGCAGTCCTGCGCAGGGTATCAATCAGCCCCAGCATTTT.

The chain links TRBV9 to TRBJ1-5; 7 bases align to TRBD1. The J segment lost 4 bases and the V segment lost 4 bases, leaving 8 bases of the junction unmatched. Germline V gives CDR1 SGDLS, CDR2 YYNGEE. The CDR3 sequence is 15 residues long. CDR3 region: CASSLGTAFNQPQHF. The CDR3 nucleotides are TGTGCCAGCAGCCTGGGGACAGCTTTTAATCAGCCCCAGCATTTT.

The rearrangement uses TRBV7-9 and TRBJ1-1; perhaps TRBD1 as D (5 bases). Germline assignment: CDR1 SEHNR and CDR2 FQNEAQ (reference sequence). CDR3 length equals 14 residues. With 6 bases removed from V and 0 bases from J, the gap between germline ends came to 11 bases. The CDR3 DNA follows: TGTGCCAGCAGGAAGGGGTTTTTGAACACTGAAGCTTTCTTT. This encodes CASRKGFLNTEAFF.

The rearrangement uses TRBV19 and TRBJ2-5; 10 nucleotides line up with TRBD1. Germline CDR1 reads LNHDA; CDR2 reads SQIVND (reference sequence). The CDR3 consists of 16 residues. The V segment lost 5 bases and the J segment 5 bases; nucleotides outside the gene matches: 11. CDR3 protein: CASSPLTGGMVETQYF. CDR3 DNA: TGTGCCAGTAGTCCCCTGACAGGGGGCATGGTGGAGACCCAGTACTTC.

The rearrangement joins TRBV2 to TRBJ1-2, with a weak D call TRBD1 (5 bases). The V gene lost 3 bases and the J gene lost 6 bases, with 8 bases spanning the gap. The CDR3 consists of 12 residues. Germline loops: CDR1 SNHLY, CDR2 FYNNEI. This CDR3 is CASSDRVNGYTF. Here the CDR3 DNA reads TGTGCCAGCAGTGACAGGGTGAATGGCTACACCTTC.

With respect to this clone: The same CDR3 arises from other DNA sequences in this sample as well. The gene calls are TRBV7-2 and TRBJ2-7; D is possibly TRBD2 (5 bases). The CDR3 sequence is 14 residues long. V lost 2 bases to trimming and J lost 0 bases, with 8 bases between them. Germline loops: CDR1 SGHTA, CDR2 FQGNSA. CDR3 in DNA: TGTGCCAGCAGCTTATCGGGGAGCTCCTACGAGCAGTACTTC. Encoded protein: CASSLSGSSYEQYF. Variable domain in full (rest from reference TRBV7-2 and TRBJ2-7): GAGVSQSPSNKVTEKGKDVELRCDPISGHTALYWYRQSLGQGLEFLIYFQGNSAPDKSGLPSDRFSAERTGGSVSTLTIQRTQQEDSAVYLCASSLSGSSYEQYFGPGTRLTVT.

The genes are TRBV18 and TRBJ2-7; TRBD2 matches at 8 bases. Germline CDR1 is KGHSH and CDR2 is LQKENI. With V trimmed by 2 bases and J by 0 bases, 9 bases remained unmatched. The CDR3 is 17 residues long. The CDR3 protein is CASSPSASGHPSYEQYF. The CDR3 nucleotides are TGTGCCAGCTCACCAAGTGCTAGCGGGCATCCCTCCTACGAGCAGTACTTC.

This clone was seen once. As DNA, the CDR3 is TGCAGCGTTGACGGGACAGGAGGCACAGATACGCAGTATTTT. As protein: CSVDGTGGTDTQYF. This rearrangement joins TRBV29-1 to TRBJ2-3, with 8 bases identical to TRBD1. There are 14 residues in the CDR3. V trimming: 3 bases; J trimming: 1 base; junction bases outside the gene matches: 3. Germline CDR1 SQVTM, CDR2 ANQGSEA.

The chain is built from TRBV19 and TRBJ2-5, with 7 positions matching TRBD1. V dropped 5 bases and J dropped 4; count of bases not matched to a gene: 7. CDR1 is LNHDA and CDR2 is SQIVND in the germline V gene (reference sequence). The CDR3 is 14 amino acids. CDR3 DNA sequence: TGTGCCAGTAGTGTGATGACAGGGAGAGAGACCCAGTACTTC. This encodes CASSVMTGRETQYF.

This chain uses TRBV2 with TRBJ1-5; D ambiguous. This CDR3 spans 14 amino acids. V lost 5 bases to trimming and J lost 0 bases, with 8 bases between them. Germline V gene data show CDR1 as SNHLY and CDR2 as FYNNEI. CDR3 sequence: CASSQIDSNQPQHF. In DNA, the CDR3 is TGTGCCAGCAGTCAAATAGATAGCAATCAGCCCCAGCATTTT.

The chain is built from TRBV6-1 and TRBJ2-5, with D maybe TRBD2 (6 bases). The CDR3 covers 14 residues. The germline V and J ends were trimmed by 3 bases and 4 bases, with 12 bases remaining between them. Germline V gene sequence: CDR1 MNHNS, CDR2 SASEGT. The CDR3 spells CASSDSGAGETQYF. The CDR3 nucleotides are TGTGCCAGCAGTGACTCGGGAGCGGGAGAGACCCAGTACTTC.

This chain links TRBV7-2 with TRBJ2-3; D gene ambiguous. The CDR3 is 15 residues long. Germline V gives CDR1 SGHTA, CDR2 FQGNSA. V lost 5 bases to trimming and J lost 0 bases, with 12 bases between them. The CDR3 here is CASSATSSSTDTQYF. The DNA of the CDR3 is TGTGCCAGCAGCGCTACCTCCTCTAGCACAGATACGCAGTATTTT. The variable domain in full, with the rest retrieved from reference TRBV7-2 and TRBJ2-3, is GAGVSQSPSNKVTEKGKDVELRCDPISGHTALYWYRQSLGQGLEFLIYFQGNSAPDKSGLPSDRFSAERTGGSVSTLTIQRTQQEDSAVYLCASSATSSSTDTQYFGPGTRLTVL.

J is TRBJ2-7 and V is TRBV2, with D unclear. Trimming took 3 bases from V and 6 from J, leaving 9 bases between them. From germline, CDR1 is SNHLY and CDR2 FYNNEI. This CDR3 region has 12 residues. CDR3 sequence (DNA): TGTGCCAGCAGTGACTTCCTCAGCGAGCAGTACTTC. Encoded protein: CASSDFLSEQYF.

This clone showed up just a few times. V is TRBV10-3 and J is TRBJ2-2, with a tentative D call TRBD1 (5 bases). The germline V gene has CDR1 ENHRY and CDR2 SYGVKD. There are 15 residues in the CDR3. V lost 3 bases and J 8 bases, leaving 16 bases between the germline ends. The CDR3 loop reads CAISEGRGPSGELFF. DNA of the CDR3: TGTGCCATCAGTGAAGGAAGGGGCCCTAGTGGGGAGCTGTTTTTT.

This clone came up a few times. The gene calls are TRBV7-2 and TRBJ1-6, with TRBD1 matching over 9 bases. Germline V lookup: CDR1 SGHTA, CDR2 FQGNSA. This CDR3 region has 14 residues. V dropped 4 bases and J dropped 14; count of bases not matched to a gene: 9. CDR3 coding DNA: TGTGCCAGCAGCTCCAGACCACAGGGGGCTGCCCTCCACTTT. Translating gives CASSSRPQGAALHF.

This sequence joins TRBV5-8 and TRBJ2-5; 8 bases agree with TRBD2. There are 13 residues in the CDR3. The germline V gene encodes CDR1 SGHTS and CDR2 YDEGEE. V shed 4 bases and J 3 bases; nucleotides not matched to a gene: 2. CDR3 bases: TGTGCCAGCAGCGGCGGGAGGAAAGAGACCCAGTACTTC. Translating it yields CASSGGRKETQYF.

CDR3 bases: TGTGCCAGCAGTTCGGGGGACAGGGGGTCGGAGACCCAGTACTTC. Its translation is CASSSGDRGSETQYF. This rearrangement joins TRBV27 to TRBJ2-5; 11 bases fit TRBD1. Germline CDR1 MNHEY, CDR2 SMNVEV (reference sequence). V lost 4 bases, J lost 5 bases, and 6 bases stayed unmatched. The CDR3 contains 15 residues.

This clone showed up just once. V and J are TRBV5-1 and TRBJ2-3, with D perhaps matching TRBD2 (5 bases). Between the trimmed V and J ends, which lost 4 bases and 2 bases, there was a span of 17 bases. There are 16 residues in the CDR3. Germline values: CDR1 SGHRS, CDR2 YFSETQ. CDR3 loop: CASSPVGYGDTDTQYF. As DNA, the CDR3 is TGCGCCAGCAGCCCCGTGGGATACGGGGACACAGATACGCAGTATTTT.

This chain joins TRBV6-5 and TRBJ1-1; 9 bases fit TRBD1. Germline V CDR1 and CDR2: MNHEY, SVGAGI. V trimming: 8 bases; J trimming: 4 bases; junction bases outside the gene matches: 5. CDR3 length equals 13 residues. This chain's CDR3 is CASSWTGATEAFF. As DNA, the CDR3 is TGTGCCAGCTCCTGGACAGGGGCCACTGAAGCTTTCTTT.

This clone has only a few counts. The chain couples TRBV28 to TRBJ1-2; no firm D call. The germline V gene has CDR1 MDHEN and CDR2 SYDVKM. Trimming removed 8 bases from V and 4 bases from J, with 11 bases in between. The CDR3 sequence is 12 residues long. For the CDR3, the DNA is TGTGCCAGCGCCAGCGGTGGCTATGGCTACACCTTC. Amino acids: CASASGGYGYTF.

The chain links TRBV18 to TRBJ1-4; 10 bases agree with TRBD1. V was pared by 3 bases and J by 8 bases, with 3 bases of the junction left unmatched. This CDR3 is 14 amino acids long. The germline V gene has CDR1 KGHSH and CDR2 LQKENI. The chain's CDR3 is CASSPGQGREKLFF. In DNA form, the CDR3 reads TGTGCCAGCTCACCGGGACAGGGGCGGGAAAAACTGTTTTTT.

The chain carries TRBV19 and TRBJ1-5; 8 nucleotides align to TRBD1. The germline gives CDR1 LNHDA, CDR2 SQIVND (reference sequence). The CDR3 extends over 15 amino acids. V shed 8 bases, J shed 3 bases, and the junction held 9 bases outside the gene matches. CDR3 bases: TGTGCCAGTGACAGGGGCCGGATAGTCAATCAGCCCCAGCATTTT. It encodes CASDRGRIVNQPQHF.

The chain joins TRBV6-5 to TRBJ1-5, with 8 nucleotides matching TRBD1. The CDR3 has 16 amino acids. CDR1 is MNHEY, CDR2 SVGAGI, per germline. The V and J ends lost 4 bases and 1 base, in that order; junction bases with no gene match: 6. CDR3 nucleotides: TGTGCCAGCAGTTTCCGGACAGGGCCCAGCAATCAGCCCCAGCATTTT. Translation gives CASSFRTGPSNQPQHF.

The genes are TRBV9 and TRBJ2-3; TRBD2 matches 13 bases. After removal of 6 bases from V and 5 bases from J, the junction contained 3 bases not matched to a gene. This CDR3 has 14 residues. Germline CDR1 and CDR2: SGDLS and YYNGEE. CDR3 nucleotides: TGTGCCAGCACCACTAGCGGGGGGGGAGATACGCAGTATTTT. This translates into CASTTSGGGDTQYF.

This clone was observed a handful of times. This chain uses TRBV12-5 with TRBJ2-2; possible D gene TRBD2, 6 bases. Germline assignment: CDR1 LGHNT and CDR2 FRNRAP. The V end was cut by 0 bases, the J end by 6 bases, with 8 bases between. This CDR3 has 14 residues. The CDR3 loop is CASGLVPGAGELFF. Written as DNA, the CDR3 is TGTGCTAGTGGTTTGGTTCCGGGAGCCGGGGAGCTGTTTTTT. Full variable domain (remainder filled in from reference TRBV12-5 and TRBJ2-2): DARVTQTPRHKVTEMGQEVTMRCQPILGHNTVFWYRQTMMQGLELLAYFRNRAPLDDSGMPKDRFSAEMPDATLATLKIQPSEPRDSAVYFCASGLVPGAGELFFGEGSRLTVL.

This clone has only one observation. CDR3 sequence (DNA): TGTGCCAGCAGCTTGGGAGGCAGGGTAGTCAGTGAGCAGTTCTTC. Residues: CASSLGGRVVSEQFF. The chain uses TRBV5-4 and TRBJ2-1, with D maybe TRBD1 (5 bases). The V and J ends lost 0 bases and 9 bases respectively, with 16 bases between them. The CDR3 consists of 15 residues. CDR1 SGHNT and CDR2 YYREEE come from the germline V gene (reference sequence). Variable domain in full (rest from reference TRBV5-4 and TRBJ2-1): ETGVTQSPTHLIKTRGQQVTLRCSSQSGHNTVSWYQQALGQGPQFIFQYYREEENGRGNFPPRFSGLQFPNYSSELNVNALELDDSALYLCASSLGGRVVSEQFFGPGTRLTVL.

The chain joins TRBV6-6 to TRBJ1-2, with 9 bases that match TRBD1. J was trimmed by 6 bases and V by 5 bases; bases with no gene match: 4. The CDR3 consists of 13 residues. Looked up from germline, CDR1 is MNHNY and CDR2 is SVGAGI (reference sequence). In DNA, the CDR3 is TGTGCCAGCAGTGATGGACAGGGGAATGGCTACACCTTC. Amino acid sequence: CASSDGQGNGYTF.